The 20 T cell receptor beta chains reported below all come from one sample, sequenced in a study of identical twins. TCRdb re-analysed the 5' RACE reads in MiXCR, keeping a single row per CDR3 protein. The repertoire holds over 550,000 distinct CDR3 sequences, with under 8.5% as singletons. This same sample was also part of a study on yellow fever vaccine responses in identical twins.

Sequencing was done on a sample of PBMCs. The receptors shown here come from a woman in her late teens or twenties in good health.

This clonotype was detected many times. The V and J genes are TRBV11-2 and TRBJ2-7; possibly TRBD1 for D (6 bases). There are 15 residues in the CDR3. V was pared by 5 bases and J by 2 bases, with 16 bases between. Looked up from germline, CDR1 is SGHAT and CDR2 is FQNNGV. The CDR3 coding sequence is TGTGCCAGCAGCCTGGGACATGGAATGGCCTACGAGCAGTACGTC. Amino acids: CASSLGHGMAYEQYV.

The sample holds a few counts of this clonotype. The chain has TRBV7-9 and TRBJ1-4; 10 positions match TRBD1. The J segment lost 8 bases and the V segment lost 9 bases, leaving 12 bases of the junction unmatched. The V gene's germline CDR1 is SEHNR and CDR2 FQNEAQ (reference sequence). The CDR3 loop spans 15 amino acids. The DNA of the CDR3 is TGTGCCAGTTTGGGACAGGGGACTCCGTACGAAAAACTGTTTTTT. Translated, it gives CASLGQGTPYEKLFF.

This clonotype was recorded a few times. The chain has TRBV5-6 and TRBJ2-1; a possible D gene is TRBD1 (5 bases). The germline gives CDR1 SGHDT, CDR2 YYEEEE. CDR3 length: 12 amino acids. Between the trimmed V and J ends, which lost 6 bases and 9 bases, there was a span of 13 bases. The CDR3 bases are TGTGCCAGCACCGCGACAGTTTCTGAGCAGTTCTTC. Residues: CASTATVSEQFF. The full variable domain, rest sourced from reference TRBV5-6 and TRBJ2-1, is DAGVTQSPTHLIKTRGQQVTLRCSPKSGHDTVSWYQQALGQGPQFIFQYYEEEERQRGNFPDRFSGHQFPNYSSELNVNALLLGDSALYLCASTATVSEQFFGPGTRLTVL.

This clonotype was counted ten times or more. The DNA of the CDR3 is TGTGCCAGCAGTCCCCGGGCCCTCAATCAGCCCCAGCATTTT. Amino acids: CASSPRALNQPQHF. This chain uses TRBV12-3 or TRBV12-4 with TRBJ1-5; D is ambiguous. CDR3 length equals 14 residues. V lost 5 bases to trimming and J lost 3 bases, with 11 bases between them.

This clonotype has just a few counts. The chain has TRBV18 and TRBJ2-2, with 9 bases identical to TRBD2. The V gene end was trimmed by 3 bases and the J gene end by 1 base; junction bases not matched to a gene: 6. Germline lookup yields CDR1 KGHSH and CDR2 LQKENI. The CDR3 runs 17 residues. CDR3 region: CASSPKIAGVNTGELFF. As DNA, the CDR3 is TGTGCCAGCTCACCCAAGATAGCGGGAGTGAACACCGGGGAGCTGTTTTTT.

This clonotype was found a few times. The J gene is TRBJ2-2, the V gene TRBV12-3 or TRBV12-4; 16 bases agree with TRBD2. V shed 6 bases, J shed 6 bases, and the junction held 7 bases outside the gene matches. The CDR3 has 17 amino acids. CDR3 region: CASREGLAGGPPGELFF. The CDR3 DNA sequence: TGTGCCAGCAGGGAGGGACTAGCGGGGGGGCCGCCCGGGGAGCTGTTTTTT.

This rearrangement joins TRBV12-3 or TRBV12-4 to TRBJ2-7; a weak D match, TRBD2 (7 bases). CDR3 length: 14 amino acids. The germline V and J ends were trimmed by 6 bases and 7 bases, with 19 bases remaining between them. This CDR3 reads CASSRTRGAGEQYF. Written as DNA, the CDR3 is TGTGCCAGCAGCCGAACACGGGGGGCTGGTGAGCAGTACTTC.

V gene TRBV20-1 combines with J gene TRBJ1-1; D uncertain. Trimming left V 2 bases short and J 0 bases short, with 7 bases between. The CDR3 runs 13 residues. The germline V gene encodes CDR1 DFQATT and CDR2 SNEGSKA (reference sequence). The CDR3 region has the DNA TGCAGTGCTAGACGGGGAGTGAACACTGAAGCTTTCTTT. Protein sequence: CSARRGVNTEAFF.

This CDR3 reads CSALIFWGSEAFF. Written as DNA, the CDR3 is TGCAGCGCCTTGATATTTTGGGGATCCGAAGCTTTCTTT. The chain uses TRBV29-1 and TRBJ1-1; D gene uncertain. Germline V CDR1 and CDR2: SQVTM, ANQGSEA. With 7 bases removed from V and 8 bases from J, the gap between germline ends came to 20 bases. The CDR3 runs 13 residues.

This clonotype was picked up a small number of times. V gene TRBV12-3 or TRBV12-4 combines with J gene TRBJ2-2; 7 bases fit TRBD2. This CDR3 is 14 amino acids long. Losses at the gene ends were 8 bases for V and 5 bases for J; bases not matched to a gene: 8. CDR3 sequence reads: CASGVWGGTGELFF. DNA of the CDR3: TGTGCCAGCGGAGTTTGGGGAGGGACCGGGGAGCTGTTTTTT.

This clonotype was counted many times. This rearrangement joins TRBV2 to TRBJ2-4, with D possibly being TRBD1 (6 bases). The germline V gene encodes CDR1 SNHLY and CDR2 FYNNEI. The V and J ends lost 5 bases and 0 bases respectively, with 11 bases between them. The CDR3 has 15 amino acids. This CDR3 is CASSPDRIAKNIQYF. CDR3 bases: TGTGCCAGCAGTCCTGACAGGATAGCCAAAAACATTCAGTACTTC. The variable domain in full, completed from reference TRBV2 and TRBJ2-4, reads EPEVTQTPSHQVTQMGQEVILRCVPISNHLYFYWYRQILGQKVEFLVSFYNNEISEKSEIFDDQFSVERPDGSNFTLKIRSTKLEDSAMYFCASSPDRIAKNIQYFGAGTRLSVL.

This clonotype has ten or more counts. The V gene is TRBV12-3 or TRBV12-4, the J gene TRBJ1-5; possibly TRBD1 for D (6 bases). The CDR3 contains 15 residues. V was clipped by 3 bases and J by 2 bases, with 11 bases between them. CDR3 sequence reads: CASSFGGAGNQPQHF. The CDR3 nucleotides read TGTGCCAGCAGTTTTGGGGGGGCTGGCAATCAGCCCCAGCATTTT.

This clonotype appeared a few times. The chain joins TRBV12-3 or TRBV12-4 to TRBJ2-1, with 8 bases that match TRBD2. V was pared by 3 bases and J by 0 bases, with 7 bases of the junction left unmatched. This CDR3 is 17 amino acids long. In DNA form, the CDR3 reads TGTGCCAGCAGTTTCGTCGGGGGGGCTTTCTCCTACAATGAGCAGTTCTTC. This gives the protein CASSFVGGAFSYNEQFF.

This clonotype was seen at least ten times. The chain combines TRBV12-3 or TRBV12-4 with TRBJ2-5; D gene unclear. V was shortened by 3 bases and J by 5 bases, with 7 bases between the two germline ends. CDR3 length: 12 residues. The CDR3 nucleotides read TGTGCCAGCAGTTTTGCCCAGGAGACCCAGTACTTC. This gives the protein CASSFAQETQYF.

This clonotype was counted between two and nine times. This chain joins TRBV5-1 and TRBJ2-7, with 10 bases matching TRBD1. Germline CDR1 SGHRS, CDR2 YFSETQ. Unmatched junction bases numbered 11, after V lost 4 bases and J lost 4 bases. The CDR3 extends over 16 amino acids. The CDR3 here is CASSLGRDRGEYEQYF. CDR3 sequence (DNA): TGCGCCAGCAGCCTTGGCCGGGACAGGGGCGAATACGAGCAGTACTTC.

V usage is TRBV10-3 and J usage is TRBJ2-1, with D perhaps TRBD1 (6 bases). Trimming took off 4 bases at V and 0 bases at J, with 13 bases between the two ends. CDR1 ENHRY and CDR2 SYGVKD come from the germline V gene. The CDR3 totals 16 residues. CDR3 sequence (DNA): TGTGCCATCAGTGGATACGGACAGAGCTCCTACAATGAGCAGTTCTTC. Translation: CAISGYGQSSYNEQFF.

This clonotype came up many times. CDR3 protein: CSVSLGTTPTKNIQYF. The CDR3 DNA sequence: TGCAGCGTTTCTCTCGGGACAACCCCTACGAAAAACATTCAGTACTTC. The chain combines TRBV29-1 with TRBJ2-4; D is perhaps TRBD1 (6 bases). V was pared by 5 bases and J by 4 bases, with 21 bases between. This CDR3 is built from 16 residues. Looked up from germline, CDR1 is SQVTM and CDR2 is ANQGSEA.

This chain uses TRBV5-1 with TRBJ2-2; 8 nucleotides match TRBD1. In germline, CDR1 is SGHRS, CDR2 YFSETQ. With V trimmed by 4 bases and J by 3 bases, 5 bases remained unmatched. The length of the CDR3 is 15 residues. Here the CDR3 DNA reads TGCGCCAGCAGCACGGGACAGGACCACACCGGGGAGCTGTTTTTT. Translating gives CASSTGQDHTGELFF.

This clonotype was counted at least ten times. The chain recombines TRBV29-1 with TRBJ1-5, with TRBD1 as a possible D gene (6 bases). From germline, CDR1 is SQVTM and CDR2 ANQGSEA. The CDR3 has 16 amino acids. V was clipped by 2 bases and J by 3 bases, with 17 bases between them. CDR3 region: CSVESTGPTNNQPQHF. The CDR3 DNA follows: TGCAGCGTTGAATCGACAGGACCGACCAACAATCAGCCCCAGCATTTT.

The J gene is TRBJ2-6, the V gene TRBV18, with 7 nucleotides matching TRBD1. The V gene end was trimmed by 1 base and the J gene end by 0 bases; junction bases not matched to a gene: 6. The CDR3 has 18 amino acids. Germline V gives CDR1 KGHSH, CDR2 LQKENI. The CDR3 DNA is TGTGCCAGCTCACCACTGGTGACAGGGAGCTCTGGGGCCAACGTCCTGACTTTC. Protein: CASSPLVTGSSGANVLTF.